This is a list of T cell receptor beta chains from one sample in a study of blood T cell repertoires in COVID-19. Method: immunoSEQ multiplex PCR; TCRdb's copy keeps in-frame clones and lacks some. The sample carries roughly 360,000 clones, 80% to 85% recorded once. Sequenced material: PBMCs or T cells enriched from blood (not recorded which). Receptors were obtained from a woman in her forties or fifties who had recovered from COVID-19. The CDR3 runs from the conserved cysteine through the conserved F or W. The D gene is left open where the match is weak. A clone size is listed for some rows: how often the clone was seen (once, few, many), or a class if it is expanded.

len	d_gene	v_gene	abundance	j_gene	CDR3nt	CDR3aa
16	NA	TRBV6-4	NA	TRBJ1-3	TGTGCCAGCAGTCCTCGCGGGGCAAGCTCTGGAAACACCATATATTTT	CASSPRGASSGNTIYF
15	TRBD1	TRBV6-5	NA	TRBJ1-2	TGTGCCAGCAGTTACACGGAGGGGGCAGTCTATGGCTACACCTTC	CASSYTEGAVYGYTF
15	NA	TRBV5-1	NA	TRBJ2-1	TGCGCCAGCAGCTTGGCGGTCTACTCCTACAATGAGCAGTTCTTC	CASSLAVYSYNEQFF
15	NA	TRBV30	once	TRBJ1-6	TGTGCCTGGAGTTCGATGGAGGGCGTACTTTCACCCCTCCACTTT	CAWSSMEGVLSPLHF
15	NA	TRBV10-3	NA	TRBJ1-5	TGTGCCATCAGTTTCGACGGGGGTGACAATCAGCCCCAGCATTTT	CAISFDGGDNQPQHF
14	TRBD1	TRBV18	NA	TRBJ2-3	TGTGCCAGCTCCCAGGGGGCAGGCACAGATACGCAGTATTTT	CASSQGAGTDTQYF
15	TRBD1	TRBV6-5	few	TRBJ2-3	TGTGCCAGCAGAGCCGACAGGGATCGCACAGATACGCAGTATTTT	CASRADRDRTDTQYF
10	NA	TRBV6-4	once	TRBJ2-7	TGTGCCAGCGAGGGGGACGAGCAGTACTTC	CASEGDEQYF
11	TRBD2	TRBV11-2	NA	TRBJ2-7	TGTGCCAGCAGTCCAGGACTAGCCCAGTACTTC	CASSPGLAQYF
13	NA	TRBV2	NA	TRBJ1-2	TGTGCCAGCAGTGAAGGGCGGAACTATGGCTACACCTTC	CASSEGRNYGYTF
13	NA	TRBV4-1	NA	TRBJ1-2	TGCGCCAGCAGCCAAGACGTGAGCTATGGCTACACCTTC	CASSQDVSYGYTF
14	TRBD2	TRBV29-1	NA	TRBJ2-1	TGCAGCGTTGGGAAACAGGGACTAGCCGATGAGCAGTTCTTC	CSVGKQGLADEQFF
14	NA	TRBV30	NA	TRBJ1-1	TGTGCCTGGAGTATGGGACATGCCGGGACTGAAGCTTTCTTT	CAWSMGHAGTEAFF
14	NA	TRBV18	once	TRBJ1-4	TGTGCCAGCTCTCTCGGGGTGGCTAATGAAAAACTGTTTTTT	CASSLGVANEKLFF
22	NA	TRBV21-1	NA	TRBJ2-4	TGTGCCAGCAGCAAAGGAGGAGACAGGGTTGACCGAGGGAACCTAGCCAAAAACATTCAGTACTTC	CASSKGGDRVDRGNLAKNIQYF
14	NA	TRBV7-2	NA	TRBJ1-3	TGTGCCAGCAGCTTAAGGGGCTCTGGAAACACCATATATTTT	CASSLRGSGNTIYF
15	TRBD2	TRBV19	few	TRBJ2-1	TGTGCCAGTAGTACCAGGACTAGCGGGAGAAATGAGCAGTTCTTC	CASSTRTSGRNEQFF
15	NA	TRBV19	once	TRBJ2-2	TGTGCCAGTAGTACACCGGGACAAAACACCGGGGAGCTGTTTTTT	CASSTPGQNTGELFF
15	NA	TRBV10-3	NA	TRBJ1-1	TGTGCCATCAGTGAGTTCGAGTTGTCGAACACTGAAGCTTTCTTT	CAISEFELSNTEAFF
13	NA	TRBV18	NA	TRBJ1-1	TGTGCCAGCTCCCTAGATTTTGGTACTGAAGCTTTCTTT	CASSLDFGTEAFF
15	NA	TRBV4-1	NA	TRBJ2-7	TGCGCCAGCAGCCAAGGGAGTCCCAGGGTCAACGAGCAGTACTTC	CASSQGSPRVNEQYF
15	TRBD2	TRBV5-1	NA	TRBJ2-7	TGCGCCAGCAGAGCCGGGACTAGCGGTTCCTACGAGCAGTACTTC	CASRAGTSGSYEQYF
16	TRBD1	TRBV7-2	NA	TRBJ2-5	TGTGCCAGCAGCCAGCACAGACAGGGGTTCCAAGAGACCCAGTACTTC	CASSQHRQGFQETQYF
13	TRBD1	TRBV5-1	NA	TRBJ2-7	TGCGCCAGCAGCGGGACAGACGCCTACGAGCAGTACTTC	CASSGTDAYEQYF
16	TRBD2	TRBV30	few	TRBJ2-3	TGTGCCTGGAGGTTAGCGGGGGCGGTATACACAGATACGCAGTATTTT	CAWRLAGAVYTDTQYF
16	NA	TRBV5-4	NA	TRBJ2-3	TGTGCCAGCAGTCGTAAGGAGGCGGGTAGCACAGATACGCAGTATTTT	CASSRKEAGSTDTQYF
14	NA	TRBV9	NA	TRBJ2-1	TGTGCCAGCAGCGTAGGTGGGCTAGCGTGGGAGCAGTTCTTC	CASSVGGLAWEQFF
13	NA	TRBV5-1	NA	TRBJ2-1	TGCGCCAGCAGCTTGGCCGGTAACAATGAGCAGTTCTTC	CASSLAGNNEQFF
12	NA	TRBV18	NA	TRBJ2-5	TGTGCCAGCTCACCTCGTCGAGAGACCCAGTACTTC	CASSPRRETQYF
14	NA	TRBV6-5	NA	TRBJ2-2	TGTGCCAGCACGGTGACAGCGAACACCGGGGAGCTGTTTTTT	CASTVTANTGELFF
15	NA	TRBV27	NA	TRBJ1-1	TGTGCCAGCAGTCCTCGAGGACAGAGGCAAACCGAAGCTTTCTTT	CASSPRGQRQTEAFF
13	NA	TRBV2	NA	TRBJ1-2	TGTGCCAGCAGCCGCCCCATGGGGCGAGGCTACACCTTC	CASSRPMGRGYTF
16	TRBD1	TRBV4-1	NA	TRBJ1-2	TGCGCCAGCAGCCCCCCTCCTGGGACAGGGAACTATGGCTACACCTTC	CASSPPPGTGNYGYTF
15	TRBD1	TRBV6-5	NA	TRBJ1-1	TGTGCCACCCAACTTAGACAGGGGGCGAACACTGAAGCTTTCTTT	CATQLRQGANTEAFF
14	TRBD1	TRBV9	few	TRBJ2-7	TGTGCCAGCAGCCCGTGGGACAGCTCCTACGAGCAGTACTTC	CASSPWDSSYEQYF
16	TRBD1	TRBV6-2/TRBV6-3	NA	TRBJ1-1	TGTGCCAGCAGTTACTGGCGGACAGGGGAGACCACTGAAGCTTTCTTT	CASSYWRTGETTEAFF
16	NA	TRBV4-1	NA	TRBJ1-3	TGCGCCAGCAGCCAAGAGGGGACTGGACTTGGAAACACCATATATTTT	CASSQEGTGLGNTIYF
14	NA	TRBV7-8	NA	TRBJ1-5	TGTGCCAGCAGCTTAGGACGGACAACTCAGCCCCAGCATTTT	CASSLGRTTQPQHF
14	NA	TRBV9	once	TRBJ1-1	TGTGCCAGCAGCGCGACAGGTCGGGACACTGAAGCTTTCTTT	CASSATGRDTEAFF
17	NA	TRBV5-4	NA	TRBJ1-1	TGTGCCAGCAGCTCTCGTAACAGGGAAGTAGGGAACACTGAAGCTTTCTTT	CASSSRNREVGNTEAFF